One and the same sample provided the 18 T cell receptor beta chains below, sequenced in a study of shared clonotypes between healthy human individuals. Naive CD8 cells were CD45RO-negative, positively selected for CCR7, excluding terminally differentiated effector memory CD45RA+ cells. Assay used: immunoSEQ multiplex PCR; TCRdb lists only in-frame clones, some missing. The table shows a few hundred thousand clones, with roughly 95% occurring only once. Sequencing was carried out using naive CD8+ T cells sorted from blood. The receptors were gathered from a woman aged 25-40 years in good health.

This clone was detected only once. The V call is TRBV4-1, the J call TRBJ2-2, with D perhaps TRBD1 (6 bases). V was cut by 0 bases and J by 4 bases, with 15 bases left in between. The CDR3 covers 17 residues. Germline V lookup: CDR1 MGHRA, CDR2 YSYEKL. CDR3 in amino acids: CASSQEGHRVATGELFF. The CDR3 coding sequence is TGCGCCAGCAGCCAAGAAGGGCACAGGGTGGCCACCGGGGAGCTGTTTTTT.

This CDR3 is CASSTRRVIEQPQHF. CDR3 nucleotides: TGTGCCAGCAGTACCCGCAGGGTGATTGAACAGCCCCAGCATTTT. V gene TRBV6-1 combines with J gene TRBJ1-5, with D possibly matching TRBD1 (5 bases). Trimming removed 5 bases at V and 7 bases at J, with 18 bases between. The CDR3 totals 15 residues. Germline assignment: CDR1 MNHNS and CDR2 SASEGT.

The CDR3, as DNA: TGTGCCAGCAGTCAAAACCGGGACAGTCCCTACGAGCAGTACTTC. It is translated as CASSQNRDSPYEQYF. The genes are TRBV28 and TRBJ2-7; TRBD1 agrees at 7 bases. The V gene end was trimmed by 5 bases and the J gene end by 2 bases; junction bases not matched to a gene: 9. From germline, CDR1 is MDHEN and CDR2 SYDVKM. CDR3 length: 15 residues.

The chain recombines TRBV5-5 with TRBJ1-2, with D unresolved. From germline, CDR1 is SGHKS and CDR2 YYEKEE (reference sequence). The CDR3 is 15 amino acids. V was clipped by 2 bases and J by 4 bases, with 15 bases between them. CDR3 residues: CASSFARSTLYGYTF. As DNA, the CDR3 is TGTGCCAGCAGCTTTGCCCGCTCAACACTCTATGGCTACACCTTC.

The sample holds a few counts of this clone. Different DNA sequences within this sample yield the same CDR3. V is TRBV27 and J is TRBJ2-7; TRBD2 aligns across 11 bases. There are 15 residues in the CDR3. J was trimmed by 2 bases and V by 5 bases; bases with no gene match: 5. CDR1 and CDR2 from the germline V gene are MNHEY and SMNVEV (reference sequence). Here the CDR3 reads CASSPGTSGTYEQYF. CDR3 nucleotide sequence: TGTGCCAGCAGTCCGGGGACTAGCGGAACCTACGAGCAGTACTTC.

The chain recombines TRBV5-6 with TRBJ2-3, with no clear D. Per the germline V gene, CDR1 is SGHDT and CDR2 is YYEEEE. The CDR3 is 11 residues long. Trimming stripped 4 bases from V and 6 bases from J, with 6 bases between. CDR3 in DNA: TGTGCCAGCAGCCTTGGGGATACGCAGTATTTT. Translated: CASSLGDTQYF.

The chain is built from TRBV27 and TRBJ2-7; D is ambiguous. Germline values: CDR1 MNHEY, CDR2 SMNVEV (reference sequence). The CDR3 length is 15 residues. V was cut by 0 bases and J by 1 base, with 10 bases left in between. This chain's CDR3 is CASSLSILVSYEQYF. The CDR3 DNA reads TGTGCCAGCAGTTTATCGATCCTAGTATCCTACGAGCAGTACTTC.

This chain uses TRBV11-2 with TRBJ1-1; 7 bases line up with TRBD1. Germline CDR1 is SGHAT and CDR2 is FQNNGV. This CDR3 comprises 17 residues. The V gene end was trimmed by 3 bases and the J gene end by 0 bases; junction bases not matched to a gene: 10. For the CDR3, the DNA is TGTGCCAGCAGCTTCGGGCTCTCGGGACAGTTGAACACTGAAGCTTTCTTT. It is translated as CASSFGLSGQLNTEAFF.

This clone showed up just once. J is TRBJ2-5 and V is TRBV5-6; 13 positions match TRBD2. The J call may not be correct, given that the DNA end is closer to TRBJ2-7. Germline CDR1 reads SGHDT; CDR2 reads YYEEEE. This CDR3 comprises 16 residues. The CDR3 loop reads CASSLAKLAGGIEQYF. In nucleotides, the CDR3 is TGTGCCAGCAGCTTGGCCAAACTAGCGGGAGGGATCGAGCAGTACTTC.

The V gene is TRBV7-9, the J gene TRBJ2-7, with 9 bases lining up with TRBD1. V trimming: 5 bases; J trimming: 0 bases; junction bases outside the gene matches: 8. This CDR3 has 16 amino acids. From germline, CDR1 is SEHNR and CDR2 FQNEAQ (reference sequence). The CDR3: CASSHSDRGDSYEQYF. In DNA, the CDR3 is TGTGCCAGCAGCCACAGCGACAGGGGGGACTCCTACGAGCAGTACTTC. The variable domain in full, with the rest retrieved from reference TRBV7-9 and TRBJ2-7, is DTGVSQNPRHKITKRGQNVTFRCDPISEHNRLYWYRQTLGQGPEFLTYFQNEAQLEKSRLLSDRFSAERPKGSFSTLEIQRTEQGDSAMYLCASSHSDRGDSYEQYFGPGTRLTVT.

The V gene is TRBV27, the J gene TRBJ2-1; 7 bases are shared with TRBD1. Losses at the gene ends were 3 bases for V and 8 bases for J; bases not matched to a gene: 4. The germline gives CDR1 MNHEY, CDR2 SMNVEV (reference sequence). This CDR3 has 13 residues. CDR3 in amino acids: CASSFGTVYEQFF. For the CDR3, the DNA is TGTGCCAGCAGTTTTGGGACAGTCTATGAGCAGTTCTTC.

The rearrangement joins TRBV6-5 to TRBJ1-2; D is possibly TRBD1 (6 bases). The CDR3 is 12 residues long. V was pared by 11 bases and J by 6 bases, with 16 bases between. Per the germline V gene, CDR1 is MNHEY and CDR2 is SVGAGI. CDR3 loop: CAHRGAPHGYTF. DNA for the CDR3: TGTGCCCATCGGGGGGCTCCTCATGGCTACACCTTC.

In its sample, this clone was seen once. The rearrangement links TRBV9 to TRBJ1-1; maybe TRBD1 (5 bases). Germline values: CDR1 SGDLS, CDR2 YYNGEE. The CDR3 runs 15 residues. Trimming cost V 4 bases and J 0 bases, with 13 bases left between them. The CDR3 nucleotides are TGTGCCAGCAGCACCTCCGGGACCGTGAACACTGAAGCTTTCTTT. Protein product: CASSTSGTVNTEAFF.

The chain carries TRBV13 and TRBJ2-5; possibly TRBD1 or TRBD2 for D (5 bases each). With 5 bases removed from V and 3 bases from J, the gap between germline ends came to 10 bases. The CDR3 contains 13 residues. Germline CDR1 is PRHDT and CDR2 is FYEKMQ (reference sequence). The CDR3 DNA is TGTGCCAGCAGCCTCCGGGACGAAGAGACCCAGTACTTC. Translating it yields CASSLRDEETQYF.

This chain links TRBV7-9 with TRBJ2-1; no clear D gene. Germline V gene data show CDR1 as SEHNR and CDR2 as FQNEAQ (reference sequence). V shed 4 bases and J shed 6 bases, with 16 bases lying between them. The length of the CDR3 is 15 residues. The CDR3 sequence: CASSSPLMPGNEQFF. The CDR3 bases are TGTGCCAGCAGCTCCCCCCTAATGCCTGGCAATGAGCAGTTCTTC.

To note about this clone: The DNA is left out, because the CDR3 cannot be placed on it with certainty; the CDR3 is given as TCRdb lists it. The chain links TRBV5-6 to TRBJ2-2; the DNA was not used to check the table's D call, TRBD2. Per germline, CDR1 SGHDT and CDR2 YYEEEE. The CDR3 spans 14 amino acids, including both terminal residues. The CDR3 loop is CASSFGSGTGELFF.

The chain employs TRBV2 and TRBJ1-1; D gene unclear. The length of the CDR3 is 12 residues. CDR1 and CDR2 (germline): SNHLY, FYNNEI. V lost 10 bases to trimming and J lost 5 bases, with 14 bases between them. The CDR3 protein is CATGGVRTEAFF. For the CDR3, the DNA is TGTGCCACCGGCGGGGTACGGACTGAAGCTTTCTTT.

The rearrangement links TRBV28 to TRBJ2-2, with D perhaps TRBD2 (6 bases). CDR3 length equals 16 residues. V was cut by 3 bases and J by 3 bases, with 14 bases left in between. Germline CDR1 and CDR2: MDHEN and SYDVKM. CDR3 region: CASSFFRELHTGELFF. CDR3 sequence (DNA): TGTGCCAGCAGTTTCTTTCGGGAGCTCCACACCGGGGAGCTGTTTTTT.